One and the same sample provided the 9 T cell receptor beta chains below, sequenced in a study of shared clonotypes between healthy human individuals. Sequenced by immunoSEQ multiplex PCR; TCRdb stores in-frame clones only, minus some. The top ten hold 0.13% of the sample, which has millions of clones, 85% to 95% seen once. The sequenced sample was naive CD4+ T cells sorted from blood. Subset meaning: CD45RA+ positively selected. These receptors were collected from a young man in good health.

V usage is TRBV29-1 and J usage is TRBJ1-5; 10 nucleotides line up with TRBD1. Trimming at V came to 8 bases and at J to 4 bases, leaving 8 bases not matched to a gene. Germline V gives CDR1 SQVTM, CDR2 ANQGSEA. The CDR3 spans 14 residues. The CDR3 loop reads CSTPGQGGNQPQHF. CDR3 nucleotides: TGCAGCACCCCCGGACAGGGGGGAAATCAGCCCCAGCATTTT.

The V call is TRBV5-6, the J call TRBJ2-6; D is perhaps TRBD1 (6 bases). CDR3 length: 15 amino acids. V was trimmed by 4 bases and J by 1 base, leaving 9 bases between them. Germline loops: CDR1 SGHDT, CDR2 YYEEEE. The CDR3 region is CASSPRGSGANVLTF. CDR3 nucleotide sequence: TGTGCCAGCAGCCCCAGGGGATCTGGGGCCAACGTCCTGACTTTC. The complete variable domain, with remaining parts taken from reference TRBV5-6 and TRBJ2-6, reads DAGVTQSPTHLIKTRGQQVTLRCSPKSGHDTVSWYQQALGQGPQFIFQYYEEEERQRGNFPDRFSGHQFPNYSSELNVNALLLGDSALYLCASSPRGSGANVLTFGAGSRLTVL.

A note on this clone: Other DNA sequences in the sample encode the same CDR3. The chain carries TRBV18 and TRBJ2-2; 9 nucleotides align to TRBD1. Germline V gene lookup returns CDR1 KGHSH and CDR2 LQKENI. The V and J ends lost 6 bases and 4 bases, in that order; junction bases with no gene match: 9. The CDR3 consists of 16 residues. The CDR3 loop is CASSPRTGASTGELFF. DNA of the CDR3: TGTGCCAGCTCCCCCAGGACAGGGGCATCCACCGGGGAGCTGTTTTTT.

The chain combines TRBV28 with TRBJ2-4; 9 bases line up with TRBD1. The trim removed 3 bases at V and 8 bases at J, leaving 8 bases unmatched. This CDR3 contains 15 residues. Germline CDR1 reads MDHEN; CDR2 reads SYDVKM. The CDR3 protein is CASSFSGQGLYIQYF. The CDR3 coding sequence is TGTGCCAGCAGTTTTTCGGGACAGGGTTTGTACATTCAGTACTTC.

The chain recombines TRBV28 with TRBJ1-5; 8 nucleotides match TRBD1. The germline gives CDR1 MDHEN, CDR2 SYDVKM. The CDR3 loop spans 18 amino acids. The V and J ends lost 1 base and 1 base, in that order; junction bases with no gene match: 9. CDR3 sequence: CASSLYLGTGLSNQPQHF. In DNA form, the CDR3 reads TGTGCCAGCAGTTTATACCTCGGGACAGGCCTCAGCAATCAGCCCCAGCATTTT.

In the case of this clone: Other DNA sequences of this sample code for an identical CDR3. CDR3 sequence reads: CASSLAAGVHNEQFF. CDR3 bases: TGCGCCAGCAGCTTGGCCGCGGGAGTCCACAATGAGCAGTTCTTC. The gene calls are TRBV5-1 and TRBJ2-1; 7 bases are shared with TRBD2. Germline V gene sequence: CDR1 SGHRS, CDR2 YFSETQ. This CDR3 comprises 15 residues. The V and J ends lost 0 bases and 5 bases, in that order; junction bases with no gene match: 5.

The chain uses TRBV2 and TRBJ2-2; D not certain. V lost 5 bases and J 10 bases, leaving 14 bases between the germline ends. Germline V gene sequence: CDR1 SNHLY, CDR2 FYNNEI. CDR3 length: 13 residues. CDR3: CASSRPFQQELFF. DNA of the CDR3: TGTGCCAGCAGTCGACCGTTCCAGCAGGAGCTGTTTTTT.

The V gene is TRBV6-6, the J gene TRBJ2-5; 7 positions match TRBD2. The CDR3 spans 13 residues. From germline, CDR1 is MNHNY and CDR2 SVGAGI (reference sequence). V lost 7 bases, J lost 3 bases, and 5 bases stayed unmatched. For the CDR3, the DNA is TGTGCCAGCAAGCCTAGCGGAGAAGAGACCCAGTACTTC. It codes for CASKPSGEETQYF.

The chain combines TRBV5-1 with TRBJ1-4; D is perhaps TRBD1 (5 bases). This CDR3 has 14 residues. From germline, CDR1 is SGHRS and CDR2 YFSETQ. Deletions cut 4 bases from V and 0 bases from J, with 7 bases between. CDR3 sequence: CASSAGPTNEKLFF. CDR3 coding DNA: TGCGCCAGCAGCGCGGGACCAACTAATGAAAAACTGTTTTTT.